The 12 T cell receptor beta chains below all came from one sample that was sequenced in a study of technical replicates of blood from four donors. Profiling relied on immunoSEQ multiplex PCR, and the TCRdb table lists in-frame clones only, not all of them. This sample has 60,000 to 85,000 clones, with around 97% found just once. Sequenced input: T cells isolated from PBMCs. These receptors were collected from a human donor in good health.

This CDR3 reads CASSLGTHYEQYF. In DNA, the CDR3 is TGTGCCAGCAGCTTAGGGACTCACTACGAGCAGTACTTC. The genes are TRBV13 and TRBJ2-7; D not certain. From germline, CDR1 is PRHDT and CDR2 FYEKMQ (reference sequence). CDR3 length: 13 residues. V was trimmed by 0 bases and J by 3 bases, leaving 6 bases between them.

The chain couples TRBV30 to TRBJ1-6; D perhaps matches TRBD1 (5 bases). This CDR3 contains 13 residues. The V and J ends lost 2 bases and 9 bases respectively, with 11 bases between them. Germline CDR1 GTSNPN, CDR2 SVGIG (reference sequence). CDR3 loop: CAWSSGGGSPLHF. The DNA of the CDR3 is TGTGCCTGGAGTAGTGGGGGGGGTTCACCCCTCCACTTT.

The chain joins TRBV13 to TRBJ1-2; the match to TRBD1 covers 8 bases. This CDR3 comprises 18 residues. V lost 5 bases to trimming and J lost 0 bases; unmatched junction nucleotides: 14. The germline V gene encodes CDR1 PRHDT and CDR2 FYEKMQ (reference sequence). CDR3 in DNA: TGTGCCAGCAGCCTCACCGGGACAGGTAATAAGGCTAACTATGGCTACACCTTC. Its protein product is CASSLTGTGNKANYGYTF.

The chain is built from TRBV6-5 and TRBJ2-5, with 9 bases that match TRBD1. The germline CDR1 and CDR2 sequences are MNHEY and SVGAGI. This CDR3 is 15 amino acids long. With 4 bases clipped from V and 7 bases from J, the junction kept 10 bases outside the gene matches. CDR3 sequence reads: CASSWSGTGQGTQYF. CDR3 nucleotides: TGTGCCAGCAGTTGGTCGGGGACAGGGCAGGGGACCCAGTACTTC.

The chain's CDR3 is CASSPLKPRQGHTEAFF. In DNA form, the CDR3 reads TGTGCCAGCAGCCCTCTAAAACCTCGACAGGGGCACACTGAAGCTTTCTTT. The chain is built from TRBV11-1 and TRBJ1-1; 8 bases align to TRBD1. Germline CDR1 reads SGHAT; CDR2 reads FQDESV (reference sequence). The CDR3 is made up of 17 amino acids. V lost 5 bases, J lost 3 bases, and 14 bases stayed unmatched.

CDR3: CASSQYSRGTSNQPQHF. In DNA form, the CDR3 reads TGCGCCAGCAGCCAATACTCGCGGGGGACTAGCAATCAGCCCCAGCATTTT. This sequence joins TRBV4-1 and TRBJ1-5; possibly TRBD1 for D (5 bases). V was trimmed by 2 bases and J by 0 bases, leaving 14 bases between them. The CDR3 length is 17 residues. CDR1 is MGHRA, CDR2 YSYEKL, per germline.

The genes are TRBV7-9 and TRBJ1-1; D might be TRBD1 (5 bases). Germline V gives CDR1 SEHNR, CDR2 FQNEAQ (reference sequence). The CDR3 is 12 residues long. V was clipped by 6 bases and J by 4 bases, with 9 bases between them. The CDR3 protein is CASSQGSTEAFF. CDR3 coding DNA: TGTGCCAGCAGTCAGGGTAGCACTGAAGCTTTCTTT.

V gene TRBV10-3 combines with J gene TRBJ1-2; TRBD1 aligns across 9 bases. Germline V gene sequence: CDR1 ENHRY, CDR2 SYGVKD. The CDR3 contains 16 residues. J was trimmed by 6 bases and V by 3 bases; bases with no gene match: 11. The CDR3 nucleotides read TGTGCCATCAGTGACCCGGAGGACAGGGGTGACGATGGCTACACCTTC. It yields the protein CAISDPEDRGDDGYTF.

This rearrangement joins TRBV4-1 to TRBJ2-1; TRBD2 is a possible D gene (6 bases). The CDR3 has 14 residues. V shed 1 base and J shed 10 bases, with 14 bases lying between them. Germline CDR1 reads MGHRA; CDR2 reads YSYEKL. CDR3 protein: CASSQVTDGGEQFF. CDR3 DNA sequence: TGCGCCAGCAGCCAAGTCACGGATGGAGGGGAGCAGTTCTTC.

This chain joins TRBV10-3 and TRBJ1-1; 8 bases align to TRBD1. V was clipped by 5 bases and J by 5 bases; unmatched bases: 4. Germline V gene data show CDR1 as ENHRY and CDR2 as SYGVKD. The CDR3 loop spans 13 amino acids. The CDR3, as DNA: TGTGCCATCAGTACAGGGGGAAATACTGAAGCTTTCTTT. Its translation: CAISTGGNTEAFF.

The chain employs TRBV15 and TRBJ2-1; 9 bases align to TRBD2. V shed 0 bases, J shed 7 bases, and the junction held 7 bases outside the gene matches. CDR3 size: 16 residues. CDR1 LNHNV and CDR2 YYDKDF come from the germline V gene (reference sequence). CDR3 sequence reads: CATSRDFGLAGNEQFF. The CDR3 DNA reads as TGTGCCACCAGCAGAGATTTTGGGCTAGCGGGAAATGAGCAGTTCTTC.

CDR3 region: CASSSRTGRGETQYF. The CDR3 DNA follows: TGTGCCAGCAGCAGCCGGACAGGGAGGGGAGAGACCCAGTACTTC. The V call is TRBV11-3, the J call TRBJ2-5; tentative D call: TRBD1 (8 bases). Trimming shortened V by 5 bases and J by 4 bases, and 17 bases separated the two germline ends. The CDR3 length is 15 residues. CDR1 is SGHNT and CDR2 is YENEEA in the germline V gene.